This T cell receptor (beta chain) emerged from a study of T cell changes during pregnancy in multiple sclerosis. TCRdb's table, derived via immunoSEQ multiplex PCR, lists solely in-frame clones and lacks some. The sample gives over 30,000 clones, just over 85% of which show up once; 1.2% is in the top ten. Trimming cost V 4 bases and J 0 bases, with 24 bases left between them. Germline V gives CDR1 MDHEN, CDR2 SYDVKM. The CDR3 is 19 amino acids. The sequence derives from a female donor with multiple sclerosis, enrolled in a pregnancy study. V usage is TRBV28 and J usage is TRBJ1-1; D is perhaps TRBD1 (6 bases). The sequenced sample was CD4+ T cells from peripheral blood mononuclear cells, obtained before pregnancy. CDR3 residues: CASSSFAQGGGLLNTEAFF. The CDR3 nucleotides are TGTGCCAGCAGTTCATTCGCCCAAGGGGGGGGCCTCCTGAACACTGAAGCTTTCTTT.